The 22 T cell receptor beta chains presented below share a single source sample, sequenced in a study of control samples from healthy donors and cancer patients. Generated by immunoSEQ multiplex PCR, the TCRdb table keeps only in-frame clones and is missing some. The sample carries about 99,000 clones, about 89% recorded once. Material for sequencing was PBMCs. These receptors all stem from a man aged 55 to 70 with lung cancer.

The chain carries TRBV7-7 and TRBJ2-5; 7 bases line up with TRBD1. Germline V lookup: CDR1 SSHAT, CDR2 FNYEAQ (reference sequence). The CDR3 runs 13 residues. V shed 4 bases and J 5 bases; nucleotides not matched to a gene: 4. CDR3 protein: CASSSHRGETQYF. CDR3 sequence (DNA): TGTGCCAGCAGCTCCCACAGGGGTGAGACCCAGTACTTC.

The CDR3: CASSLAGNDGYTF. CDR3 in DNA: TGTGCCAGCAGCCTCGCGGGTAATGATGGCTACACCTTC. This chain joins TRBV14 and TRBJ1-2; D unresolved. V was clipped by 4 bases and J by 6 bases, with 12 bases between them. This CDR3 comprises 13 residues. Germline CDR1 and CDR2: SGHDN and FVKESK.

V usage is TRBV7-2 and J usage is TRBJ2-1; a weak D match, TRBD1 (6 bases). Trimming pared 5 bases from V and 7 bases from J, leaving 9 bases between. Germline V CDR1 and CDR2: SGHTA, FQGNSA. CDR3 size: 12 residues. The DNA for the CDR3 is TGTGCCAGCAGCCTAACAGGGAATGAGCAGTTCTTC. Translated: CASSLTGNEQFF.

This rearrangement joins TRBV21-1 to TRBJ2-7; the table's D call, TRBD1, has no DNA check behind it. TRBV21-1 has pseudogene status. CDR3 length equals 14 residues. CDR3 in amino acids: CASSKDRGFHEQYF. The CDR3 DNA reads TGTGCCAGCAGCAAAGACAGGGGTTTCCACGAGCAGTACTTC.

The V and J genes are TRBV6-5 and TRBJ2-1, with D possibly matching TRBD1 (5 bases). Germline CDR1 MNHEY, CDR2 SVGAGI. The CDR3 consists of 15 residues. V lost 0 bases and J lost 6, with 12 bases in between. CDR3 bases: TGTGCCAGCAGTTACTCGACAGCCTTGCTCAATGAGCAGTTCTTC. Translating gives CASSYSTALLNEQFF.

J is TRBJ1-1 and V is TRBV6-5; a weak D match, TRBD1 (6 bases). The length of the CDR3 is 13 residues. Looked up from germline, CDR1 is MNHEY and CDR2 is SVGAGI. V was shortened by 2 bases and J by 12 bases, with 16 bases between the two germline ends. CDR3 DNA sequence: TGTGCCAGCAGTTACGTGGGGGGCAGGGCACCTTTCTTT. It codes for CASSYVGGRAPFF.

The chain uses TRBV7-9 and TRBJ2-5; TRBD1 might be the D (5 bases). The CDR3 totals 14 residues. V was shortened by 5 bases and J by 2 bases, with 12 bases between the two germline ends. Germline values: CDR1 SEHNR, CDR2 FQNEAQ (reference sequence). CDR3 loop: CASSHRIQQETQYF. For the CDR3, the DNA is TGTGCCAGCAGCCACAGGATTCAACAAGAGACCCAGTACTTC.

The chain carries TRBV10-1 and TRBJ2-7; D gene uncertain. CDR3 length equals 13 residues. The V gene lost 4 bases and the J gene lost 6 bases, with 13 bases spanning the gap. Germline V lookup: CDR1 WNHNN, CDR2 SYGVQD (reference sequence). The CDR3 protein is CASSANKGGEQYV. CDR3 nucleotides: TGCGCCAGCAGTGCCAACAAAGGCGGCGAGCAGTACGTC.

CDR3 coding DNA: TGTGCCAGCAGCACTATTCGGAACACTGAAGCTTTCTTT. This translates into CASSTIRNTEAFF. The V call is TRBV9, the J call TRBJ1-1, with D unresolved. This CDR3 has 13 residues. Trimming pared 4 bases from V and 1 base from J, leaving 8 bases between. The V gene's germline CDR1 is SGDLS and CDR2 YYNGEE.

V usage is TRBV6-5 and J usage is TRBJ1-2, with D tentatively TRBD1 (5 bases). This CDR3 is 14 amino acids long. V was trimmed by 2 bases and J by 5 bases, leaving 12 bases between them. Per germline, CDR1 MNHEY and CDR2 SVGAGI. CDR3 bases: TGTGCCAGCAGTTACGGCAGGGAGGGATATGGCTACACCTTC. Protein product: CASSYGREGYGYTF.

The chain has TRBV27 and TRBJ1-1, with a tentative D call TRBD1 (5 bases). V lost 2 bases and J 0 bases, leaving 7 bases between the germline ends. The CDR3 is 14 amino acids. From germline, CDR1 is MNHEY and CDR2 SMNVEV (reference sequence). For the CDR3, the DNA is TGTGCCAGCAGTTTACGGGGGTTGAACACTGAAGCTTTCTTT. Translation: CASSLRGLNTEAFF.

The V call is TRBV6-5, the J call TRBJ1-6, with 11 bases fitting TRBD1. This CDR3 has 16 residues. Germline V gene sequence: CDR1 MNHEY, CDR2 SVGAGI. The junction had 3 bases not matched to a gene; V was cut back by 2 bases and J by 6 bases. Here the CDR3 reads CASSYKDRGPNSPLHF. In DNA, the CDR3 is TGTGCCAGCAGTTACAAGGACAGGGGGCCTAATTCACCCCTCCACTTT.

This chain connects TRBV7-2 to TRBJ1-6; D not certain. V lost 5 bases and J 10 bases, leaving 9 bases between the germline ends. The CDR3 is made up of 12 amino acids. The germline gives CDR1 SGHTA, CDR2 FQGNSA. CDR3 in amino acids: CASSPPGSPLHF. In nucleotides, the CDR3 is TGTGCCAGCAGCCCTCCGGGATCACCCCTCCACTTT.

Here the CDR3 DNA reads TGCAGCGTCGGTCAAGAGACCCAGTACTTC. This sequence encodes CSVGQETQYF. The V gene is TRBV29-1, the J gene TRBJ2-5; the D is unclear. Germline CDR1 is SQVTM and CDR2 is ANQGSEA. V gave up 6 bases and J gave up 2 bases, with 4 bases separating them. The CDR3 covers 10 residues.

This clone was observed once. V usage is TRBV6-5 and J usage is TRBJ2-1; possible D gene TRBD1, 5 bases. Germline CDR1 reads MNHEY; CDR2 reads SVGAGI. The CDR3 has 15 residues. V was cut by 7 bases and J by 4 bases, with 17 bases left in between. Here the CDR3 reads CASIRQIPGYNEQFF. In DNA form, the CDR3 reads TGTGCCAGCATTCGACAGATCCCTGGGTACAATGAGCAGTTCTTC.

This chain links TRBV6-1 with TRBJ1-1, with D tentatively TRBD1 (5 bases). V was pared by 2 bases and J by 4 bases, with 8 bases between. This CDR3 spans 13 amino acids. From germline, CDR1 is MNHNS and CDR2 SASEGT. As DNA, the CDR3 is TGTGCCAGCAGTGAAAGGGGCTTCACTGAAGCTTTCTTT. Its translation: CASSERGFTEAFF.

The count of this clone is one. The chain combines TRBV7-2 with TRBJ1-2, with D hard to call. This CDR3 region has 13 residues. Germline loops: CDR1 SGHTA, CDR2 FQGNSA. V lost 0 bases and J 8 bases, leaving 10 bases between the germline ends. CDR3 loop: CASSLAGQKGYTF. The CDR3 coding sequence is TGTGCCAGCAGCTTAGCGGGCCAAAAGGGCTACACCTTC.

The rearrangement joins TRBV6-1 to TRBJ1-4, with 7 bases that match TRBD1. With V trimmed by 3 bases and J by 0 bases, 4 bases remained unmatched. The CDR3 spans 16 residues. Germline V lookup: CDR1 MNHNS, CDR2 SASEGT. CDR3 region: CASSDRGLTTNEKLFF. The CDR3, as DNA: TGTGCCAGCAGTGACAGGGGGTTAACAACTAATGAAAAACTGTTTTTT.

The rearrangement joins TRBV27 to TRBJ2-3; TRBD2 aligns across 11 bases. The CDR3 contains 20 residues. Unmatched junction bases numbered 12, after V lost 0 bases and J lost 1 base. CDR1 and CDR2 from the germline V gene are MNHEY and SMNVEV (reference sequence). This CDR3 reads CASSLSGLAGGGYGTDTQYF. CDR3 bases: TGTGCCAGCAGTTTATCAGGCCTAGCGGGGGGTGGTTACGGCACAGATACGCAGTATTTT.

This clone has just one count. V usage is TRBV9 and J usage is TRBJ2-3, with D possibly being TRBD1 (6 bases). Trimming pared 3 bases from V and 2 bases from J, leaving 16 bases between. The germline CDR1 and CDR2 sequences are SGDLS and YYNGEE. There are 16 residues in the CDR3. The CDR3 region is CASSGTAERSTDTQYF. The CDR3 coding sequence is TGTGCCAGCAGCGGGACAGCCGAACGTTCCACAGATACGCAGTATTTT.

The chain joins TRBV2 to TRBJ1-2; D is possibly TRBD1 (6 bases). This CDR3 contains 12 residues. Looked up from germline, CDR1 is SNHLY and CDR2 is FYNNEI. V lost 8 bases and J lost 8, with 15 bases in between. In DNA form, the CDR3 reads TGTGCCAGCGGGGACACGGTCTGGGGCTACACCTTC. It yields the protein CASGDTVWGYTF.

As concerns this clone: Since no conserved phenylalanine or tryptophan closes the CDR3, a read error is the likely cause. No DNA is shown, since the ends of the CDR3 on it are uncertain; the CDR3 is the one TCRdb lists. The genes are TRBV2 and TRBJ2-3; the table's D call, TRBD2, has no DNA check behind it. A total of 19 residues make up the CDR3, ends included. Per the germline V gene, CDR1 is SNHLY and CDR2 is FYNNEI. CDR3 sequence reads: CASSEGPGAGGPWEQIRSI.